This section outlines one TCR beta chain sequence together with its context. The antigen is undetermined. These data are taken from a study of cytomegalovirus exposure and HLA in healthy donors. Study overall: Among the approximately 420 donors who were genotyped, approximately 84% fell in the genetic ancestry cluster that is associated with self-reported Caucasian donors.

Primers included in the PCR were 60 Vbeta and 13 Jbeta primers. The data were produced by immunoSEQ multiplex PCR, yet TCRdb's version contains in-frame clones alone and is incomplete. The repertoire has roughly 160,000 clones, roughly 75% of them found once; the top ten carry less than 9.5%. Trimming cost V 0 bases and J 7 bases; bases outside gene matches: 3. In germline, CDR1 is SGHRS, CDR2 YFSETQ. The CDR3 runs to 15 residues. Study-wide results and limits: Cytomegalovirus status was reportedly diagnosed by the classifier with high specificity and sensitivity. Usually a TCR sequence was rare, but some public TCRs were found in many donors.

The rearrangement links TRBV5-1 to TRBJ1-4; 10 bases fit TRBD1. The origin of this receptor is a woman in her thirties or forties in good health and CMV-seropositive. Material for sequencing was PBMCs. The CDR3 DNA reads TGCGCCAGCAGCTTGGAGGGACAGGGGACTGAAAAACTGTTTTTT. This codes for CASSLEGQGTEKLFF.